This T cell receptor (beta chain) is from a study of blood T cell repertoires in COVID-19 (TCRdb year 2020). Study-level background: Collaborator samples came from the United States, Italy and Spain and covered acute and convalescent phases of COVID-19. The prospective study material was composed of cDNA or gDNA derived from T cells, B-cell-depleted T cells, or PBMCs. The dataset comprised deeply sampled blood TCRbeta repertoires from subjects exposed to, actively infected with, or recovered from COVID-19. The repertoires were released in a freely available public database intended as a resource for research on the immune response to SARS-CoV-2. The samples were drawn from two sources: the first 160 participants of the ongoing ImmuneRACE study, and 1,000 to 1,500 subjects contributed by 6 global collaborators. Sample metadata almost always included a de-identified subject ID, COVID-19 status, age in years and sex. Where available, HLA class I and class II types were taken from metadata supplied by the sample provider and were not determined by assay-based typing.

Collaborating institutions collected whole blood in K2EDTA tubes following their own protocols. Collaborator samples were shipped for TCRbeta analysis as frozen whole blood, isolated PBMCs, or DNA extracted from either sample type. Trimming costs V 6 bases and J 3 bases, and their ends lie 5 bases apart. The CDR3 runs 11 amino acids, cysteine and phenylalanine included. Only the CDR3 DNA is retained, 33 bases long and in frame from the first base. From the germline V gene, CDR1 is LGHNT and CDR2 is FRNRAP. Overall results and qualifications from the work: How much clinical and demographic metadata was included differed by source and by participant, and the metadata was provided uncurated.

Worth noting for this clone: The antigen this receptor binds is unknown. The record has no base qualities; no much larger clone is one base away.

The immunoSEQ Assay, a bias-controlled multiplex PCR, was used to amplify TCRbeta CDR3 regions from genomic DNA. The authors' pipeline ran thus. Within the assay, amplification of reference gene primers was used to estimate how many nucleated cells each sample contained. Sequence reads were collapsed and filtered to measure the absolute abundance of every unique TCRbeta CDR3 rearrangement. For each sample, productive Simpson clonality was calculated as the square root of Simpson's diversity index across productive rearrangements. The source is immuneACCESS, and TCRdb retained only in-frame sequences with V and J called. Part of the clones is not carried over; for the studies checked, unresolved V genes explain less than half of this, and the remainder is unexplained. Clone size and the V and J calls come from that table; the DNA yielded D and trimming. This sample is represented by about 110,000 clones; 60% to 85% of them were singletons. The ten largest clones take up around 0.9% of the sample.

Source material: peripheral blood. Recombination joined TRBV12-5 with TRBJ2-5; confidence is insufficient to name the D gene. The clonotype originates from a human donor with acute or convalescent COVID-19. The donor label of this sample is uncertain. The base sequence is TGTGCTAGTGGCCGAGAAGAGACCCAGTACTTC. This is translated as CASGREETQYF.